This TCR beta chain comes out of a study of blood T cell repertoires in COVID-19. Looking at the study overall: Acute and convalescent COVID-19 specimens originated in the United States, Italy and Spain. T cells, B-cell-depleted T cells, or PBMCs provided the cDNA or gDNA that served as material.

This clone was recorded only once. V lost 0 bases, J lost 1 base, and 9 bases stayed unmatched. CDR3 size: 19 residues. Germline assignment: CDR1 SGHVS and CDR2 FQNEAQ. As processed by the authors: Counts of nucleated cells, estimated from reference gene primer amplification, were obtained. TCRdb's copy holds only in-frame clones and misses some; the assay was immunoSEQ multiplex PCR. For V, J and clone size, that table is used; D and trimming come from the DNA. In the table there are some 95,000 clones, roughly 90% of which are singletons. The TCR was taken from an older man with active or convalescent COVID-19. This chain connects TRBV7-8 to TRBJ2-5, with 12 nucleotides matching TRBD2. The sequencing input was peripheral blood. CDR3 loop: CASSLARTSGISLQETQYF. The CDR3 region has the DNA TGTGCCAGCAGCTTAGCGAGGACTAGCGGGATTAGCCTCCAAGAGACCCAGTACTTC. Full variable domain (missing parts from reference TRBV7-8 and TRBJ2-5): GAGVSQSPRYKVAKRGQDVALRCDPISGHVSLFWYQQALGQGPEFLTYFQNEAQLDKSGLPSDRFFAERPEGSVSTLKIQRTQQEDSAVYLCASSLARTSGISLQETQYFGPGTRLLVL.